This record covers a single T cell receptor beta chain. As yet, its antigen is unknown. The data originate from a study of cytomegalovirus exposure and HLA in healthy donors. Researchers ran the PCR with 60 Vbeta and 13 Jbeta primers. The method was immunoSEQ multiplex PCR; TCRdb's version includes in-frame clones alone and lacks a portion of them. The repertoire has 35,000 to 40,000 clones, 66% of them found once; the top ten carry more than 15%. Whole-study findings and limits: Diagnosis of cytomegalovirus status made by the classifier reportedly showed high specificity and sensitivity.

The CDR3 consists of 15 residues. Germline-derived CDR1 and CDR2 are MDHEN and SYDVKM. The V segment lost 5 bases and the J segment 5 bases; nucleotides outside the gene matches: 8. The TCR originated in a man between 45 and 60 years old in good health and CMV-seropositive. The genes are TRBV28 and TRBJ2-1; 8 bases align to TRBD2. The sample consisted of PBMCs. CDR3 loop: CASSPIAGKDNEQFF. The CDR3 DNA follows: TGTGCCAGCAGTCCCATAGCGGGGAAAGACAATGAGCAGTTCTTC.